These 30 T cell receptor beta chains were sequenced from one sample in a study of T cells in narcolepsy. Assay: immunoSEQ multiplex PCR; the TCRdb copy retains only in-frame clones and omits some. The data contain around 26,000 clones, roughly 62% of them singletons. The sequenced sample was memory (CD45RA-) CD4+ T cells from blood. The receptors derive from a human donor in good health.

The chain carries TRBV7-3 and TRBJ2-3; possibly TRBD2 for D (6 bases). With 0 bases removed from V and 1 base from J, the gap between germline ends came to 11 bases. The CDR3 has 16 residues. Germline lookup yields CDR1 SGHTA and CDR2 FQGTGA. CDR3 DNA sequence: TGTGCCAGCAGCTTAACAACTAGCCATGGCACAGATACGCAGTATTTT. Protein product: CASSLTTSHGTDTQYF.

The chain employs TRBV11-2 and TRBJ2-5; D unresolved. This CDR3 region has 12 residues. Between the trimmed V and J ends, which lost 3 bases and 7 bases, there was a span of 9 bases. CDR1 is SGHAT and CDR2 is FQNNGV in the germline V gene. CDR3 in amino acids: CASSFVDWTQYF. CDR3 nucleotide sequence: TGTGCCAGCAGCTTCGTAGATTGGACCCAGTACTTC.

This clone was counted only a few times. This chain uses TRBV4-2 with TRBJ1-3, with 8 bases matching TRBD1. Germline CDR1 reads LGHNA; CDR2 reads YNFKEQ. Trimming removed 0 bases from V and 7 bases from J; junction bases left unmatched: 8. This CDR3 contains 16 residues. CDR3 amino acids: CASSQEPDRVWNTIYF. CDR3 DNA: TGTGCCAGCAGCCAAGAACCGGACAGGGTTTGGAACACCATATATTTT.

J is TRBJ2-1 and V is TRBV11-3, with D hard to call. This CDR3 is built from 15 residues. With 5 bases removed from V and 5 bases from J, the gap between germline ends came to 16 bases. Germline-derived CDR1 and CDR2 are SGHNT and YENEEA. CDR3 residues: CASSLEGKANNEQFF. DNA of the CDR3: TGTGCCAGCAGCCTGGAAGGGAAGGCGAACAATGAGCAGTTCTTC.

V is TRBV18 and J is TRBJ2-3; 8 bases are a match to TRBD1. This CDR3 spans 15 amino acids. V gave up 1 base and J gave up 1 base; unmatched junction bases: 1. The germline V gene encodes CDR1 KGHSH and CDR2 LQKENI. The CDR3 loop reads CASSPLGQGTDTQYF. CDR3 DNA: TGTGCCAGCTCACCACTGGGACAGGGCACAGATACGCAGTATTTT.

Written as DNA, the CDR3 is TGTGCCAGCAGCTTGGCCGAGGCGGGGGGCACAGATACGCAGTATTTT. Amino acid sequence: CASSLAEAGGTDTQYF. This chain uses TRBV5-4 with TRBJ2-3; TRBD2 matches 7 bases. CDR1 is SGHNT and CDR2 is YYREEE in the germline V gene (reference sequence). Trimming at V came to 0 bases and at J to 1 base, leaving 5 bases not matched to a gene. The CDR3 runs to 16 residues.

This chain uses TRBV11-2 with TRBJ2-7; D perhaps matches TRBD2 (5 bases). The CDR3 spans 16 residues. V was pared by 1 base and J by 3 bases, with 16 bases between. Germline-derived CDR1 and CDR2 are SGHAT and FQNNGV. The CDR3 sequence: CASSLVYRRALYEQYF. Written as DNA, the CDR3 is TGTGCCAGCAGCTTAGTGTATAGGCGGGCCCTCTACGAGCAGTACTTC.

This clone was recorded a few times. This chain joins TRBV6-1 and TRBJ1-2, with a tentative D call TRBD1 (5 bases). This CDR3 is built from 12 residues. Trimming cost V 8 bases and J 5 bases, with 12 bases left between them. CDR1 is MNHNS and CDR2 is SASEGT in the germline V gene. The CDR3 DNA follows: TGTGCCAGCGCAGGGCCTGGGTATGGCTACACCTTC. Amino acid sequence: CASAGPGYGYTF.

The genes are TRBV4-3 and TRBJ2-5; D unclear. CDR1 LGHNA and CDR2 YSLEER come from the germline V gene. Trimming pared 0 bases from V and 2 bases from J, leaving 7 bases between. The CDR3 runs to 14 residues. CDR3 protein: CASSQELGQETQYF. The CDR3 DNA follows: TGCGCCAGCAGCCAAGAGCTAGGGCAAGAGACCCAGTACTTC.

In the case of this clone: One end of the junction is discordant with germline, which a read error may explain. The CDR3 is CASSLQGYTGAFF. The DNA of the CDR3 is TGTGCCAGCAGTCTCCAGGGGTACACTGGAGCTTTCTTT. The chain employs TRBV2 and TRBJ1-1, with D possibly matching TRBD1 (6 bases). Germline V CDR1 and CDR2: SNHLY, FYNNEI. The CDR3 consists of 13 residues.

By proportion, this clone is medium-sized. The chain links TRBV27 to TRBJ2-3; D gene unclear. CDR1 MNHEY and CDR2 SMNVEV come from the germline V gene (reference sequence). The V and J ends lost 3 bases and 2 bases respectively, with 9 bases between them. CDR3 length: 14 residues. CDR3 bases: TGTGCCAGCAGTTTCGGTGGGATCACAGATACGCAGTATTTT. The encoded protein is CASSFGGITDTQYF.

V usage is TRBV6-5 and J usage is TRBJ2-7; TRBD1 might be the D (6 bases). The CDR3 spans 15 residues. The V end was cut by 0 bases, the J end by 4 bases, with 13 bases between. Germline V lookup: CDR1 MNHEY, CDR2 SVGAGI. Here the CDR3 reads CASSYSSGARYEQYF. Written as DNA, the CDR3 is TGTGCCAGCAGTTACTCCTCAGGGGCGCGTTACGAGCAGTACTTC.

This clone was picked up a small number of times. The chain uses TRBV2 and TRBJ2-3; D is unresolved. CDR1 and CDR2 from the germline V gene are SNHLY and FYNNEI. There are 12 residues in the CDR3. V was pared by 8 bases and J by 5 bases, with 11 bases between. CDR3 coding DNA: TGTGCCAGCGAGATCGGAATAGATACGCAGTATTTT. This encodes CASEIGIDTQYF.

The table lists this clone with a few counts. The V gene is TRBV6-1, the J gene TRBJ2-2; D uncertain. Germline loops: CDR1 MNHNS, CDR2 SASEGT. V lost 4 bases and J 0 bases, leaving 6 bases between the germline ends. The CDR3 runs 14 residues. The CDR3 coding sequence is TGTGCCAGCAGTGCGCTAGCGAACACCGGGGAGCTGTTTTTT. Protein product: CASSALANTGELFF.

The gene calls are TRBV4-3 and TRBJ1-2, with a possible D match to TRBD1 (5 bases). The CDR3 runs 13 residues. Germline V gives CDR1 LGHNA, CDR2 YSLEER. Between the trimmed V and J ends, which lost 4 bases and 11 bases, there was a span of 17 bases. Written as DNA, the CDR3 is TGCGCCAGCAGCCGTTCTGGGGGAGATTCATACACCTTC. Residues: CASSRSGGDSYTF.

This chain uses TRBV28 with TRBJ2-5, with a possible D match to TRBD2 (6 bases). CDR3 size: 14 residues. From germline, CDR1 is MDHEN and CDR2 SYDVKM. Trimming pared 5 bases from V and 4 bases from J, leaving 14 bases between. The CDR3 is CASSINLGGETQYF. The CDR3 bases are TGTGCCAGCAGTATCAATCTGGGGGGAGAGACCCAGTACTTC.

The V gene is TRBV5-1, the J gene TRBJ2-7; tentatively, D is TRBD1 or TRBD2 (5 bases each). CDR1 is SGHRS, CDR2 YFSETQ, per germline. Trimming removed 0 bases at V and 6 bases at J, with 13 bases between. The CDR3 has 14 amino acids. CDR3 amino acids: CASSLEPGLGEQYF. The CDR3 DNA follows: TGCGCCAGCAGCTTGGAGCCGGGGCTGGGCGAGCAGTACTTC.

This clone was observed a few times. V and J are TRBV10-3 and TRBJ2-1, with 9 nucleotides matching TRBD2. Per germline, CDR1 ENHRY and CDR2 SYGVKD. CDR3 length equals 13 residues. Trimming cost V 8 bases and J 10 bases; bases outside gene matches: 9. This CDR3 reads CAIRASGDWEQFF. The CDR3 DNA follows: TGTGCCATCCGGGCTAGCGGGGACTGGGAGCAGTTCTTC.

The rearrangement uses TRBV19 and TRBJ2-1, with 9 bases lining up with TRBD2. From germline, CDR1 is LNHDA and CDR2 SQIVND (reference sequence). The CDR3 totals 17 residues. J lost 6 bases, V lost 3 bases, and 12 bases had no gene match. The CDR3 loop is CASSIIVAGGRGNEQFF. Written as DNA, the CDR3 is TGTGCCAGTAGTATTATCGTTGCGGGAGGGCGAGGCAATGAGCAGTTCTTC.

The V and J genes are TRBV6-6 and TRBJ2-3, with TRBD2 identical over 10 bases. The CDR3 extends over 14 amino acids. The J segment lost 9 bases and the V segment lost 2 bases, leaving 5 bases of the junction unmatched. Germline V gene lookup returns CDR1 MNHNY and CDR2 SVGAGI (reference sequence). CDR3 nucleotides: TGTGCCAGCAGTTACACCGGGACTAGCGCCACGCAGTATTTT. Encoded protein: CASSYTGTSATQYF.

This clone was counted a single time. The chain employs TRBV4-1 and TRBJ2-5; D not certain. The CDR3 totals 13 residues. Per germline, CDR1 MGHRA and CDR2 YSYEKL. Trimming removed 7 bases at V and 1 base at J, with 10 bases between. CDR3 sequence (DNA): TGCGCCAGCAAGAAGGCAGGCCAAGAGACCCAGTACTTC. This translates into CASKKAGQETQYF.

The V call is TRBV7-9, the J call TRBJ2-2; possible D gene TRBD2, 5 bases. The CDR3 consists of 15 residues. Germline values: CDR1 SEHNR, CDR2 FQNEAQ (reference sequence). Trimming shortened V by 4 bases and J by 0 bases, and 9 bases separated the two germline ends. CDR3 residues: CASSWSGANTGELFF. The CDR3 DNA follows: TGTGCCAGCAGCTGGAGCGGAGCGAACACCGGGGAGCTGTTTTTT.

The rearrangement links TRBV19 to TRBJ1-4; TRBD1 might be the D (6 bases). The germline V gene has CDR1 LNHDA and CDR2 SQIVND (reference sequence). The CDR3 contains 14 residues. The germline V and J ends were trimmed by 7 bases and 1 base, with 10 bases remaining between them. The CDR3: CASTIGGTNEKLFF. The CDR3 DNA is TGTGCCAGTACCATAGGGGGAACTAATGAAAAACTGTTTTTT. The complete variable domain, with remaining parts taken from reference TRBV19 and TRBJ1-4, reads DGGITQSPKYLFRKEGQNVTLSCEQNLNHDAMYWYRQDPGQGLRLIYYSQIVNDFQKGDIAEGYSVSREKKESFPLTVTSAQKNPTAFYLCASTIGGTNEKLFFGSGTQLSVL.

The rearrangement uses TRBV4-2 and TRBJ2-2; 7 bases map to TRBD2. From germline, CDR1 is LGHNA and CDR2 YNFKEQ. V lost 1 base, J lost 6 bases, and 5 bases stayed unmatched. The CDR3 is 15 residues long. The CDR3 region is CASSQAAGVAGELFF. CDR3 in DNA: TGTGCCAGCAGCCAAGCCGCGGGAGTGGCCGGGGAGCTGTTTTTT.

This clone was detected only a few times. J is TRBJ2-2 and V is TRBV6-4; D perhaps matches TRBD1 (5 bases). From germline, CDR1 is MRHNA and CDR2 SNTAGT. With 7 bases removed from V and 5 bases from J, the gap between germline ends came to 14 bases. CDR3 length equals 14 residues. CDR3 sequence (DNA): TGTGCCAGCACGGCAACTCCAGGGACCGGGGAGCTGTTTTTT. This codes for CASTATPGTGELFF.

The rearrangement links TRBV7-3 to TRBJ2-3, with D possibly matching TRBD2 (6 bases). The CDR3 length is 17 residues. Per germline, CDR1 SGHTA and CDR2 FQGTGA. Trimming cost V 2 bases and J 3 bases, with 18 bases left between them. The CDR3 loop reads CASSLQRGTPGTDTQYF. CDR3 nucleotide sequence: TGTGCCAGCAGCTTACAACGGGGGACCCCGGGGACAGATACGCAGTATTTT.

CDR3 region: CASSFAGGDYGYTF. The CDR3 DNA reads as TGTGCCAGCAGCTTCGCAGGAGGAGACTATGGCTACACCTTC. The chain employs TRBV5-5 and TRBJ1-2, with D unclear. This CDR3 is built from 14 residues. Trimming removed 2 bases from V and 3 bases from J, with 11 bases in between. The V gene's germline CDR1 is SGHKS and CDR2 YYEKEE (reference sequence).

This sequence joins TRBV10-1 and TRBJ2-1; TRBD2 matches at 10 bases. The J segment lost 7 bases and the V segment lost 0 bases, leaving 9 bases of the junction unmatched. CDR3 length equals 17 residues. The germline CDR1 and CDR2 sequences are WNHNN and SYGVQD (reference sequence). In DNA form, the CDR3 reads TGCGCCAGCAGTGAGTCCTTTAGCGGGAGGTCCTCTAATGAGCAGTTCTTC. The encoded protein is CASSESFSGRSSNEQFF.

The rearrangement links TRBV29-1 to TRBJ2-1; 13 bases match TRBD2. CDR1 is SQVTM, CDR2 ANQGSEA, per germline. The CDR3 runs to 16 residues. The V segment lost 1 base and the J segment 6 bases; nucleotides outside the gene matches: 6. The CDR3 reads CSVEGTSGGISNEQFF. CDR3 coding DNA: TGCAGCGTTGAAGGGACTAGCGGGGGAATTTCCAATGAGCAGTTCTTC.

The chain employs TRBV2 and TRBJ2-5; either TRBD1 or TRBD2 may supply D (5 bases each). The germline V gene has CDR1 SNHLY and CDR2 FYNNEI. This CDR3 comprises 16 residues. Trimming removed 0 bases from V and 4 bases from J, with 15 bases in between. Here the CDR3 reads CASSEALGGRGETQYF. Written as DNA, the CDR3 is TGTGCCAGCAGTGAAGCGCTTGGGGGACGCGGAGAGACCCAGTACTTC.